These 16 T cell receptor beta chains were all obtained from the same sample, sequenced in a study of identical twins. TCRdb re-called the 5' RACE reads through MiXCR, storing one row per CDR3 protein. The sample carries 210,000 or so distinct CDR3 sequences, more than 15% recorded once. The data were also submitted as part of a second study, on T cells expressing NK-cell markers.

Sequencing used CD8+ T cells sorted from blood. These receptors came from a young woman in good health.

The chain is built from TRBV7-6 and TRBJ2-7, with a tentative D call TRBD2 (6 bases). With 5 bases removed from V and 3 bases from J, the gap between germline ends came to 17 bases. The CDR3 is 15 amino acids. Germline V CDR1 and CDR2: SGHVS, FNYEAQ. The CDR3 DNA follows: TGTGCCAGCAGCCCCTATGGAGGGGCAATCTACGAGCAGTACTTC. Protein product: CASSPYGGAIYEQYF.

The V gene is TRBV5-1, the J gene TRBJ2-1, with 12 positions matching TRBD1. Germline V lookup: CDR1 SGHRS, CDR2 YFSETQ. This CDR3 spans 14 amino acids. The ends lost 4 bases at V and 8 bases at J; junction bases unmatched: 4. CDR3 sequence reads: CASSVGQGADEQFF. The CDR3 region has the DNA TGCGCCAGCAGCGTGGGACAGGGGGCGGATGAGCAGTTCTTC. The full variable domain, its missing parts supplied by reference TRBV5-1 and TRBJ2-1, is KAGVTQTPRYLIKTRGQQVTLSCSPISGHRSVSWYQQTPGQGLQFLFEYFSETQRNKGNFPGRFSGRQFSNSRSEMNVSTLELGDSALYLCASSVGQGADEQFFGPGTRLTVL.

The CDR3 nucleotides read TGCAGCGTTGAAGACCGTCAGGGGAAGACACCCTACAATGAGCAGTTCTTC. It is translated as CSVEDRQGKTPYNEQFF. The V gene is TRBV29-1, the J gene TRBJ2-1, with D perhaps matching TRBD1 (6 bases). The V gene's germline CDR1 is SQVTM and CDR2 ANQGSEA. CDR3 size: 17 residues. V lost 0 bases to trimming and J lost 2 bases, with 17 bases between them.

The chain uses TRBV28 and TRBJ2-7; a possible D gene is TRBD2 (5 bases). The CDR3 is 16 residues long. Germline values: CDR1 MDHEN, CDR2 SYDVKM. Deletions cut 6 bases from V and 2 bases from J, with 20 bases between. CDR3 protein: CASRTRENEATYEQYF. The CDR3, as DNA: TGTGCCAGCAGGACCCGGGAAAACGAAGCCACCTACGAGCAGTACTTC.

This chain uses TRBV27 with TRBJ2-7; D gene unclear. With 2 bases removed from V and 7 bases from J, the gap between germline ends came to 18 bases. Germline lookup yields CDR1 MNHEY and CDR2 SMNVEV (reference sequence). The CDR3 totals 15 residues. Written as DNA, the CDR3 is TGTGCCAGCAGTTTAAGGGCAGGCAGATCTGTGGAGCAGTACTTC. Translating gives CASSLRAGRSVEQYF.

The chain carries TRBV9 and TRBJ2-3; the D gene is possibly TRBD2 (5 bases). With 4 bases removed from V and 3 bases from J, the gap between germline ends came to 18 bases. This CDR3 comprises 16 residues. Germline lookup yields CDR1 SGDLS and CDR2 YYNGEE. CDR3 DNA sequence: TGTGCCAGCAGCACCCCAGAGGGATTGAGAACAGATACGCAGTATTTT. Translation: CASSTPEGLRTDTQYF.

This clonotype came up many times. The rearrangement joins TRBV4-2 to TRBJ1-5; D unresolved. CDR3 length: 14 residues. The V gene's germline CDR1 is LGHNA and CDR2 YNFKEQ. V was shortened by 4 bases and J by 2 bases, with 9 bases between the two germline ends. CDR3 in DNA: TGTGCCAGCAGCCCAACCGGGGGCAATCAGCCCCAGCATTTT. This codes for CASSPTGGNQPQHF.

This clonotype was seen once. CDR3 sequence (DNA): TGTGCCAGTAGCGGGACTACCAGAGGGGAGCAGTACTTC. It is translated as CASSGTTRGEQYF. This chain links TRBV19 with TRBJ2-7; TRBD2 agrees at 7 bases. This CDR3 region has 13 residues. Unmatched junction bases numbered 9, after V lost 6 bases and J lost 7 bases. Germline CDR1 and CDR2: LNHDA and SQIVND (reference sequence).

This clonotype was counted a few times. The rearrangement uses TRBV30 and TRBJ2-2; D is uncertain. Trimming left V 0 bases short and J 4 bases short, with 6 bases between. The V gene's germline CDR1 is GTSNPN and CDR2 SVGIG (reference sequence). The CDR3 length is 13 residues. CDR3 nucleotide sequence: TGTGCCTGGAGTGTCGATGGCACCGGGGAGCTGTTTTTT. Its protein product is CAWSVDGTGELFF.

This clonotype was counted many times. The rearrangement uses TRBV10-3 and TRBJ1-1, with TRBD1 matching over 11 bases. Germline-derived CDR1 and CDR2 are ENHRY and SYGVKD. This CDR3 is built from 13 residues. After removal of 7 bases from V and 8 bases from J, the junction contained 6 bases not matched to a gene. The CDR3 region has the DNA TGTGCCATCACCTTGCGGGACAGGGGGGAAGCTTTCTTT. It encodes CAITLRDRGEAFF.

This clonotype was seen more than once but under ten times. The V and J genes are TRBV5-1 and TRBJ2-1; 7 nucleotides agree with TRBD2. The CDR3 has 16 amino acids. CDR1 and CDR2 from the germline V gene are SGHRS and YFSETQ. Trimming took 0 bases from V and 2 from J; bases not matched to a gene: 5. CDR3 DNA sequence: TGCGCCAGCAGCTTGGAAGCGGGATCCCCCTACAATGAGCAGTTCTTC. This sequence encodes CASSLEAGSPYNEQFF.

This clonotype showed up just a few times. The chain carries TRBV12-3 or TRBV12-4 and TRBJ2-7; the match to TRBD1 covers 9 bases. The CDR3 runs 13 residues. V trimming: 6 bases; J trimming: 4 bases; junction bases outside the gene matches: 4. In DNA, the CDR3 is TGTGCCAGCAGGGACAGGGGAGGATACGAGCAGTACTTC. It codes for CASRDRGGYEQYF.

A few counts support this clonotype. This CDR3 is CASSPLRERPDTQYF. In nucleotides, the CDR3 is TGTGCCAGCAGCCCCCTTCGGGAGCGACCAGATACGCAGTATTTT. The V and J genes are TRBV7-2 and TRBJ2-3; maybe TRBD2 (6 bases). The CDR3 consists of 15 residues. Germline CDR1 and CDR2: SGHTA and FQGNSA. Trimming took 5 bases from V and 4 from J, leaving 16 bases between them.

This clonotype was picked up many times. This chain connects TRBV12-3 or TRBV12-4 to TRBJ1-2; 12 bases are a match to TRBD1. V was clipped by 6 bases and J by 3 bases; unmatched bases: 5. The CDR3 is made up of 15 amino acids. CDR3 region: CASSAGTGGHYGYTF. In DNA form, the CDR3 reads TGTGCCAGCAGCGCCGGGACAGGGGGCCACTATGGCTACACCTTC.

This clonotype was seen a handful of times. For the CDR3, the DNA is TGCGCCAGCAGCTTCGGGGGGCAATCCTACGAGCAGTACTTC. This sequence encodes CASSFGGQSYEQYF. The chain is built from TRBV5-1 and TRBJ2-7, with D possibly matching TRBD2 (7 bases). The CDR3 is 14 amino acids. CDR1 and CDR2 (germline): SGHRS, YFSETQ. Deletions cut 2 bases from V and 1 base from J, with 10 bases between.

This rearrangement joins TRBV20-1 to TRBJ2-7, with 7 bases fitting TRBD2. The CDR3 has 13 amino acids. Germline V gene data show CDR1 as DFQATT and CDR2 as SNEGSKA (reference sequence). V shed 6 bases and J 6 bases; nucleotides not matched to a gene: 11. For the CDR3, the DNA is TGCAGTGCCCAAGCGGGACGAAAGACCGAGCAGTACTTC. Protein: CSAQAGRKTEQYF.